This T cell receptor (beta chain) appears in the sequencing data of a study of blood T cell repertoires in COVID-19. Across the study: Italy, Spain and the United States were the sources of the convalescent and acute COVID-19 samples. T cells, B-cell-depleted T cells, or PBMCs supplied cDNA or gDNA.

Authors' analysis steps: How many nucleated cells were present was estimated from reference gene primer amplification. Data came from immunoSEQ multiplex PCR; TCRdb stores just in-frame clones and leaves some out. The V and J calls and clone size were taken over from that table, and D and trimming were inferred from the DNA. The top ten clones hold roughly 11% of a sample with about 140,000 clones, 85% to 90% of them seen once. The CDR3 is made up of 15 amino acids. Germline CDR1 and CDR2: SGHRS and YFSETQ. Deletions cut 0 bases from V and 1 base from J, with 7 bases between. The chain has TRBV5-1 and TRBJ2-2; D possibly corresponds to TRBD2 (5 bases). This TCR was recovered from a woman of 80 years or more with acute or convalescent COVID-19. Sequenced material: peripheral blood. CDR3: CASSLAGLNTGELFF. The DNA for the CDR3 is TGCGCCAGCAGCTTGGCTGGACTGAACACCGGGGAGCTGTTTTTT.